This TCR beta chain was identified in a study of T cell changes during pregnancy in multiple sclerosis. The repertoire was sequenced with immunoSEQ multiplex PCR; TCRdb's copy has only in-frame clones and lacks some. Here the sample spans roughly 50,000 clones, roughly 94% being singletons. Germline CDR1 MGHRA, CDR2 YSYEKL. The CDR3 sequence is 17 residues long. After removal of 4 bases from V and 3 bases from J, the junction contained 12 bases not matched to a gene. The chain couples TRBV4-1 to TRBJ2-3, with 8 bases that match TRBD2. The TCR sequence derives from a female donor with multiple sclerosis, enrolled in a pregnancy study. Sequencing was performed on CD8+ T cells from peripheral blood mononuclear cells, taken in the third trimester of pregnancy. CDR3 sequence: CASSPLGREASTDTQYF. In DNA, the CDR3 is TGCGCCAGCAGCCCCCTAGGGCGGGAGGCCTCGACAGATACGCAGTATTTT.